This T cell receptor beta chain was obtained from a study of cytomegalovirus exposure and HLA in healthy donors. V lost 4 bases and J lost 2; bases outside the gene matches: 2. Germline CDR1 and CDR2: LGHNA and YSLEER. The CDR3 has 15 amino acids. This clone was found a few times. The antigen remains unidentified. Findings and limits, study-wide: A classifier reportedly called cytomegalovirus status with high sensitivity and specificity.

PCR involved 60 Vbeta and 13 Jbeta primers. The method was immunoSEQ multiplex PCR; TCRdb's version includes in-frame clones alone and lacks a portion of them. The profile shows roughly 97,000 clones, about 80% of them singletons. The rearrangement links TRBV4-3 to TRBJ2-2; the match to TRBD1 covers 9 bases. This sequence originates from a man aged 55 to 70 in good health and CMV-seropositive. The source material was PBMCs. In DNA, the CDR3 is TGCGCCAGCAGCCCACAGGGGGCTAACACCGGGGAGCTGTTTTTT. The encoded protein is CASSPQGANTGELFF.